The rows below give T cell receptor beta chains drawn from one sample of a study of long-term antiretroviral therapy in people with HIV. Using immunoSEQ multiplex PCR, the repertoire was profiled, and TCRdb retains in-frame clones only, with some absent. In the table there are about 24,000 clones, about nine tenths of which are singletons. The sample here was unsorted PBMCs, taken 1.8 years before starting antiretroviral therapy. The receptors originated from a man aged 50 to 60 with HIV. The CDR3 runs from the conserved cysteine through the conserved F or W. Fields, in order: clone size, V gene, J gene, D gene, CDR3 DNA, CDR3 protein. The D gene is left open where the match is weak. The size entry is marked missing in some rows and otherwise reads once, few, many or a size class.

>-|TRBV18|TRBJ1-3|-
TGTGCCAGCTCACCTGGGGCGGAAAGCATATATTTT
CASSPGAESIYF
>-|TRBV4-3|TRBJ2-5|TRBD1
TGCGCCAGCAGCCAAGAACAGGGGGTTCAAGAGACCCAGTACTTC
CASSQEQGVQETQYF
>-|TRBV7-3|TRBJ2-2|-
TGTGCCAGCAGCTTAGCGTCGGCCGGGGAGCTGTTTTTT
CASSLASAGELFF
>-|TRBV5-5|TRBJ1-5|TRBD1
TGTGCCAGCAGCCCGGACAGGGTAAATCAGCCCCAGCATTTT
CASSPDRVNQPQHF
>few|TRBV28|TRBJ1-1|TRBD1
TGTGCCAGCAGTTGGGCAGGGGGTTCCGTCTCCGGAGCTTTCTTT
CASSWAGGSVSGAFF
>-|TRBV7-9|TRBJ2-7|-
TGTGCCAGCAGCCCCCAAGGGAGCAGGGCCCCCTACGAGCAGTACTTC
CASSPQGSRAPYEQYF
>-|TRBV4-3|TRBJ1-1|-
TGCGCCAGCAGCCAACACGCGACGAGTGGACAGGAAGCTTTCTTT
CASSQHATSGQEAFF
>-|TRBV5-1|TRBJ2-2|TRBD2
TGCGCCAGCCAACGACTAGCGGGGGAGGCCGGGGAGCTGTTTTTT
CASQRLAGEAGELFF
>-|TRBV6-6|TRBJ1-2|-
TGTGCCAGCAGTTACGATTCCAGCAACTATGGCTACACCTTC
CASSYDSSNYGYTF
>-|TRBV6-1|TRBJ2-1|-
TGTGCCAGCAGTGAAGTCCCCACACTCTCCAATGAGCAGTTCTTC
CASSEVPTLSNEQFF
>-|TRBV5-1|TRBJ1-4|TRBD1
TGCGCCAGCAGCCAAACGAAGGGGACAGTTCAAGGAGAAAAACTGTTTTTT
CASSQTKGTVQGEKLFF
>-|TRBV28|TRBJ1-1|-
TGTGCCAGCAGTATTCCGAGGGGGAACACTGAAGCTTTCTTT
CASSIPRGNTEAFF
>-|TRBV5-6|TRBJ1-1|-
TGTGCCAGCAGCTTGGGCGCGGCTGAAGCTTTCTTT
CASSLGAAEAFF
>few|TRBV10-3|TRBJ2-7|-
TGTGCCATCAAGAGGTCCGAATCCTACGAGCAGTACTTC
CAIKRSESYEQYF
>-|TRBV4-1|TRBJ2-7|-
TGCGCCAGCAGCCGGAAGGTCCAGGATTCATCTCTGGGTTCCTACGAGCAGTACTTC
CASSRKVQDSSLGSYEQYF
>-|TRBV20-1|TRBJ1-2|-
TGCAGTGCCGCTCCTAACTATGGCTACACCTTC
CSAAPNYGYTF
>once|TRBV2|TRBJ2-3|TRBD2
TGTGCCAGGCCCCTGCGGGGGGTCACAGATACGCAGTATTTT
CARPLRGVTDTQYF
>-|TRBV6-1|TRBJ2-7|TRBD1
TGTGCCAGCAATCCCGGGACAGCCTTCTACGAGCAGTACTTC
CASNPGTAFYEQYF
>-|TRBV15|TRBJ1-2|TRBD1
TGTGCCACCAGCAGAGATGTGGGACAGGGATCTGGTGGCTACACCTTC
CATSRDVGQGSGGYTF
>-|TRBV29-1|TRBJ1-2|-
TGCAGCGTTCTATACTCTACTAACTATGGCTACACCTTC
CSVLYSTNYGYTF
>few|TRBV7-3|TRBJ1-2|TRBD1
TGTGCCAGCAGCCCGACAGGGGGCAATGGCTACACCTTC
CASSPTGGNGYTF
>-|TRBV7-6|TRBJ2-1|-
TGTGCCAGCAGCGAAAGTATGGCTGGGGATGAGCAGTTCTTC
CASSESMAGDEQFF
>-|TRBV5-4|TRBJ2-5|-
TGTGCCAGCAGCCCCCAGGGGACTGTTCAAGAGACCCAGTACTTC
CASSPQGTVQETQYF
>-|TRBV4-2|TRBJ1-2|-
TGTGCCAGCAGCCAAAATCTGGTAGAGGGAGGCTATGGCTACACCTTC
CASSQNLVEGGYGYTF
>-|TRBV7-3|TRBJ2-1|TRBD2
TGTGCCAGCAGCTTAGGACTAGCGGGTTACTACAATGAGCAGTTCTTC
CASSLGLAGYYNEQFF
>-|TRBV5-1|TRBJ2-3|TRBD1
TGCGCCAGCAGCTTGGGGTACGGGGCAGGGGGAGCAGATACGCAGTATTTT
CASSLGYGAGGADTQYF
>-|TRBV10-2|TRBJ2-5|-
TGCGCCAGCAGTATGGGGACCCAGTACTTC
CASSMGTQYF
>-|TRBV6-1|TRBJ2-4|TRBD2
TGTGCCAGCAGTGATGAAAGCGGGACGGCTCAGTACTTC
CASSDESGTAQYF
>-|TRBV29-1|TRBJ2-2|TRBD2
TGCAGCGTTGGTTTAGCGGGAGGGCCGGGGAACACCGGGGAGCTGTTTTTT
CSVGLAGGPGNTGELFF
>-|TRBV30|TRBJ1-1|TRBD1
TGTGCCTGGAGTGTAGGACGGGGACAGAGGGGGGGTATGAACACTGAAGCTTTCTTT
CAWSVGRGQRGGMNTEAFF
>-|TRBV6-1|TRBJ1-2|-
TGTGCCAGCAGTGAATTTGACAGCTATGGCTACACCTTC
CASSEFDSYGYTF
>once|TRBV7-8|TRBJ1-5|TRBD1
TGTGCCAGCAGCCCCAGCCGACAGGGTCGTCAGCCCCAGCATTTT
CASSPSRQGRQPQHF
>-|TRBV20-1|TRBJ2-7|-
TGCAGTGCTGATCGGTCGTACGAGCAGTACTTC
CSADRSYEQYF
>-|TRBV5-6|TRBJ1-2|-
TGTGCCAGCAGCTTGGGATTCGGAGGCTACACCTTC
CASSLGFGGYTF
>-|TRBV10-3|TRBJ2-5|-
TGTGCCATCAGTGAGTCACAGGAAGAGACCCAGTACTTC
CAISESQEETQYF
>-|TRBV7-9|TRBJ2-5|TRBD2
TGTGCCAGCAGCAAACGACTAGCGGGTGGGGAGACCCAGTACTTC
CASSKRLAGGETQYF
>once|TRBV18|TRBJ1-4|-
TGTGCCAGCTCACCGTCTGGGGGGCTTAATGAAAAACTGTTTTTT
CASSPSGGLNEKLFF
>-|TRBV6-5|TRBJ1-1|-
TGTGCCAGCAGTTTAGCGGGGGAGGCTTTCTTT
CASSLAGEAFF
>-|TRBV25-1|TRBJ2-2|-
TGTGCCAGCAGTGATATGAGGGGGAAGAACACCGGGGAGCTGTTTTTT
CASSDMRGKNTGELFF
>-|TRBV27|TRBJ2-6|-
TGTGCCAGCACCTCACAGAAAACTGGGGCCAACGTCCTGACTTTC
CASTSQKTGANVLTF